The clone carrying this T cell receptor beta chain was counted only a few times. How the authors handled the data: Using reference gene primer amplification, nucleated cell counts were estimated. Libraries were prepared by immunoSEQ multiplex PCR; TCRdb keeps only in-frame clonotypes and omits some of them. V, J and clone size reflect that table, while D and trimming were determined from the DNA. The sample holds 150,000 to 200,000 clones; approximately 80% are singletons and the top ten take roughly 4.9%. This CDR3 comprises 15 residues. CDR1 and CDR2 (germline): MDHEN, SYDVKM. After removal of 5 bases from V and 3 bases from J, the junction contained 6 bases not matched to a gene. These data are taken from a study of blood T cell repertoires in COVID-19. Study-level information: The United States, Italy and Spain provided the acute and convalescent COVID-19 samples. The analysed material was cDNA or gDNA that came from T cells, B-cell-depleted T cells, or PBMCs.

Material for sequencing was PBMCs or T cells enriched from blood (not recorded which). The chain links TRBV28 to TRBJ2-7, with 11 bases identical to TRBD1. The sequence derives from a man aged 65 to 85 who had been exposed to COVID-19. For the CDR3, the DNA is TGTGCCAGCAGTGCAACGGGACAGGGGGGCTACGAGCAGTACTTC. This sequence encodes CASSATGQGGYEQYF. Using reference TRBV28 and TRBJ2-7 for the parts outside the CDR3, the full variable domain is DVKVTQSSRYLVKRTGEKVFLECVQDMDHENMFWYRQDPGLGLRLIYFSYDVKMKEKGDIPEGYSVSREKKERFSLILESASTNQTSMYLCASSATGQGGYEQYFGPGTRLTVT.